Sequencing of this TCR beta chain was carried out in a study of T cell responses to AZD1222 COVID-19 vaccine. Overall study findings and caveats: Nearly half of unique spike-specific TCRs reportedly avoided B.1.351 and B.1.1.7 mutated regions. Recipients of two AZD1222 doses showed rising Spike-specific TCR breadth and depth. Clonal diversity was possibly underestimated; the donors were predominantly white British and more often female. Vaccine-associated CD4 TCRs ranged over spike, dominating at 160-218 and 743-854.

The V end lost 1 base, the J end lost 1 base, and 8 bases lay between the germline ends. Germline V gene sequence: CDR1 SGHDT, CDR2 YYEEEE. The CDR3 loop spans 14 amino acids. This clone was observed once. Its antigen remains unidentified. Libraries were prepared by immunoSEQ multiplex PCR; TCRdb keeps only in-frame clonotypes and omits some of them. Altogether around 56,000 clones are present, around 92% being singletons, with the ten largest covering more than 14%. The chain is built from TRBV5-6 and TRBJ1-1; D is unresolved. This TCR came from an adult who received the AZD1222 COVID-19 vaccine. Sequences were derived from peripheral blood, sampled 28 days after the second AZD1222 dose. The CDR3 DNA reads TGTGCCAGCAGCTTGTGGGTGGGGAACACTGAAGCTTTCTTT. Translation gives CASSLWVGNTEAFF.